Shown below are 9 T cell receptor beta chains from a single sample sequenced in a study of spatial heterogeneity in lung cancer. Findings and limits, study-wide: In tumors, expanded intratumoral alpha and beta TCR counts tracked mutation counts.

Time point noted: sample taken at primary tumor resection. TCRdb used MiXCR to reprocess the 5' RACE reads, holding one entry per CDR3 protein. The sample contains about 3,000 distinct CDR3 sequences, 6.4% of which appear only once. No antigens are known for them. This specimen was lung tumor tissue, taken at surgery. The receptors stem from a male donor with early-stage non-small cell lung cancer.

This clonotype is judged medium-sized. This beta chain turned up in a library designed for alpha chains; as an off-target read, its abundance says little. The chain couples TRBV11-3 to TRBJ2-1; D ambiguous. The germline gives CDR1 SGHNT, CDR2 YENEEA. V shed 5 bases and J shed 5 bases, with 7 bases lying between them. This CDR3 spans 12 amino acids. The CDR3 here is CASSQRNNEQFF. The CDR3 DNA reads TGTGCCAGCAGCCAACGTAACAATGAGCAGTTCTTC.

In its sample, this clonotype ranks as medium-sized. Since the library was made to target alpha chains, this beta chain is a stray read and its abundance is not meaningful. The chain uses TRBV6-6 and TRBJ2-7; D uncertain. Germline V gives CDR1 MNHNY, CDR2 SVGAGI (reference sequence). This CDR3 comprises 13 residues. V was trimmed by 6 bases and J by 4 bases, leaving 13 bases between them. The CDR3 DNA reads as TGTGCCAGCAGGCCCTCCCCCGAGTACGAGCAGTACTTC. Its translation: CASRPSPEYEQYF.

By its share, this clonotype is medium-sized (0.01 to 0.1%). This beta chain lies outside the target of a library built for alpha chains; its clone size means little. The chain recombines TRBV20-1 with TRBJ2-7; 8 bases align to TRBD1. The CDR3 loop spans 15 amino acids. Per the germline V gene, CDR1 is DFQATT and CDR2 is SNEGSKA (reference sequence). J gave up 3 bases and V 2 bases, and 9 bases lay outside the gene matches. CDR3: CSARFSGTGNYEQYF. In DNA, the CDR3 is TGCAGTGCTAGATTCTCCGGGACAGGCAACTACGAGCAGTACTTC.

In its sample, this clonotype ranks as medium-sized (0.01 to 0.1%). This beta chain is off target for a library built for alpha chains, so its abundance means little. The chain is built from TRBV5-1 and TRBJ2-2, with D maybe TRBD1 (6 bases). Germline CDR1 reads SGHRS; CDR2 reads YFSETQ. The CDR3 has 16 amino acids. V lost 4 bases to trimming and J lost 0 bases, with 13 bases between them. This CDR3 reads CASSLSTGTNTGELFF. The CDR3 DNA sequence: TGCGCCAGCAGCCTATCGACAGGAACGAACACCGGGGAGCTGTTTTTT.

By its share, this clonotype is medium-sized. Because the library targeted alpha chains, this beta chain is an off-target read whose size means little. The J gene is TRBJ2-3, the V gene TRBV6-5, with TRBD2 as a possible D gene (6 bases). CDR1 MNHEY and CDR2 SVGAGI come from the germline V gene. The V end was cut by 5 bases, the J end by 1 base, with 13 bases between. The CDR3 runs to 15 residues. This CDR3 is CASSGGTKRTDTQYF. CDR3 in DNA: TGTGCCAGCAGTGGGGGGACGAAACGCACAGATACGCAGTATTTT.

Sample share makes this clonotype medium-sized. As an off-target read in a library built for alpha chains, this beta chain has a frequency of little significance. This sequence joins TRBV18 and TRBJ2-7, with a possible D match to TRBD1 (6 bases). Between the trimmed V and J ends, which lost 2 bases and 2 bases, there was a span of 10 bases. The CDR3 loop spans 14 amino acids. Germline V CDR1 and CDR2: KGHSH, LQKENI. The CDR3 spells CASSPGGRAYEQYF. The CDR3 nucleotides are TGTGCCAGCTCACCAGGGGGCAGGGCCTACGAGCAGTACTTC.

In this sample, this clonotype is medium-sized (0.01 to 0.1%). Because the library targeted alpha chains, this beta chain is an off-target read whose size means little. The V gene is TRBV28, the J gene TRBJ2-1, with D uncertain. The V gene lost 5 bases and the J gene lost 0 bases, with 11 bases spanning the gap. Germline V gene lookup returns CDR1 MDHEN and CDR2 SYDVKM. This CDR3 has 15 residues. CDR3 sequence reads: CASSLLIGSYNEQFF. CDR3 bases: TGTGCCAGCAGTCTCCTAATCGGCTCCTACAATGAGCAGTTCTTC.

This clonotype is medium-sized. Since the library was made to target alpha chains, this beta chain is a stray read and its abundance is not meaningful. The chain recombines TRBV27 with TRBJ2-3; D unresolved. V was shortened by 2 bases and J by 2 bases, with 5 bases between the two germline ends. The germline V gene has CDR1 MNHEY and CDR2 SMNVEV (reference sequence). The CDR3 has 13 residues. For the CDR3, the DNA is TGTGCCAGCAGTTTACGGTACACAGATACGCAGTATTTT. Its translation: CASSLRYTDTQYF.

This clonotype is medium-sized within its sample. This beta chain is a stray read from a library made for alpha chains; its abundance is not meaningful. The CDR3 sequence is CASSYSSVTEQYF. The CDR3 bases are TGTGCCAGCAGTTACTCGAGTGTTACAGAGCAGTACTTC. V is TRBV6-5 and J is TRBJ2-7; D is ambiguous. The CDR3 covers 13 residues. With 0 bases removed from V and 7 bases from J, the gap between germline ends came to 10 bases. Per the germline V gene, CDR1 is MNHEY and CDR2 is SVGAGI.